The clone carrying this TCR beta chain was counted only a few times. This sample is drawn from a study of cytomegalovirus exposure and HLA in healthy donors. Use of 60 Vbeta and 13 Jbeta primers characterized the PCR. Here immunoSEQ multiplex PCR was the method, and the copy in TCRdb shows in-frame clones only, minus some. The sample includes around 100,000 clones, over 65% seen only once; the top ten take around 16%. Germline loops: CDR1 SGHRS, CDR2 YFSETQ. V lost 3 bases and J lost 1, with 7 bases in between. The CDR3 runs to 14 residues. Material: PBMCs. The receptor's source is a woman between 18 and 30 years old in good health and CMV-seropositive. The chain couples TRBV5-1 to TRBJ2-2, with a tentative D call TRBD1 (5 bases). Here the CDR3 reads CASSSTGNTGELFF. The CDR3 coding sequence is TGCGCCAGCAGCTCTACAGGGAACACCGGGGAGCTGTTTTTT.